The T cell receptor (beta chain) described here comes from a study of blood T cells in healthy people across ages. Study-wide results and limits: Roughly linear declines in TCR beta diversity per million T cells occurred with age.

PCR was performed a second time for roughly 7 to 12 cycles using a sample-barcoded 5' primer and a J-beta primer mix. Each cDNA molecule carried a tag from a template-switch adaptor that contained 12 random nucleotides. TCRdb re-called the 5' RACE reads with MiXCR, one entry per CDR3 protein. The sample lists about 1 million distinct CDR3 sequences; over 35% were seen once. The CDR3 contains 14 residues. The germline gives CDR1 MNHNS, CDR2 SASEGT. In regard to this clonotype: Its antigen is currently unknown.

Isolation per sample recovered at least 7 million PBMCs. The origin of this receptor is a woman between 55 and 75 years old in good health. Sequencing used blood. The rearrangement joins TRBV6-1 to TRBJ2-5; 10 nucleotides line up with TRBD2. Gene TRBJ2-7 matches the end of the DNA better, so the J call may be wrong. For the CDR3, the DNA is TGTGCCAGCAGTAGGCTAGCGGGAGAACACGAGCAGTACTTC. It encodes CASSRLAGEHEQYF.